The rows below give T cell receptor beta chains drawn from one sample of a study of shared clonotypes between healthy human individuals. Clones were read by immunoSEQ multiplex PCR, and TCRdb kept only the in-frame ones, dropping some. Among roughly 2,500,000 clones, under 95% were seen once, and the ten largest hold approximately 0.37%. Sample: naive CD4+ T cells from PBMCs. These receptors came from a man aged 18-30 years in good health. Some clones in this sample may be carry-over from other donors' samples. Both conserved end residues are part of each CDR3. Fields, in order: D gene, J gene, V gene, CDR3 protein. A D gene is named only where the DNA matches it firmly.

NA | TRBJ2-7 | TRBV19 | CASSMGSPAVSGAYEQYF
NA | TRBJ2-3 | TRBV9 | CASSVDQADTQYF
TRBD2 | TRBJ2-1 | TRBV18 | CASSLGAGGDEQFF
NA | TRBJ2-7 | TRBV10-3 | CAISESGPPYEQYF
TRBD2 | TRBJ2-1 | TRBV5-1 | CASSYLRLAGDFDEQFF
NA | TRBJ1-1 | TRBV29-1 | CSVKRTAMNTEAFF
NA | TRBJ2-2 | TRBV18 | CASSPPGGRNTGELFF
TRBD1 | TRBJ2-2 | TRBV6-5 | CASRRTGTAGELFF
NA | TRBJ1-1 | TRBV11-2 | CASSLGQNTEAFF
NA | TRBJ2-7 | TRBV11-2 | CASSLGAGTINYEQYF
TRBD1 | TRBJ1-2 | TRBV28 | CASSASGQYSRGYTF
NA | TRBJ1-1 | TRBV2 | CASSTTGNTEAFF
NA | TRBJ1-4 | TRBV5-1 | CASSWFGGREKLFF
NA | TRBJ1-2 | TRBV5-6 | CASSLAELGYGYTF
NA | TRBJ2-7 | TRBV28 | CASSFGISYEQYF
TRBD2 | TRBJ2-7 | TRBV10-3 | CAISDWGEGTYEQYF
NA | TRBJ1-3 | TRBV19 | CASSSTGSSGNTIYF
NA | TRBJ1-2 | TRBV19 | CASSINRASGYTF
NA | TRBJ2-3 | TRBV28 | CASTSPDTQYF
NA | TRBJ2-3 | TRBV19 | CASSIPAGPTDTQYF
NA | TRBJ1-2 | TRBV11-2 | CASSLGPINYGYTF
NA | TRBJ1-3 | TRBV7-9 | CASSFSGNTIYF
TRBD1 | TRBJ2-7 | TRBV28 | CASSPPGQGYYEQYF
TRBD1 | TRBJ1-1 | TRBV5-1 | CASSLRPTGGGFATEAFF
NA | TRBJ1-1 | TRBV18 | CASSPGSPNTEAFF
NA | TRBJ2-2 | TRBV6-6 | CASGLQGKDAGELFF
NA | TRBJ1-5 | TRBV28 | CASGLIGVSNQPQHF
NA | TRBJ2-2 | TRBV7-8 | CASSTRRRANTGELFF
TRBD2 | TRBJ2-1 | TRBV4-3 | CASSQRASGSSYNEQFF
TRBD1 | TRBJ1-1 | TRBV28 | CASSLQGAENTEAFF
NA | TRBJ1-2 | TRBV5-4 | CASSLTGAGAHTF
NA | TRBJ2-1 | TRBV28 | CASRVGDMEQFF
TRBD1 | TRBJ1-2 | TRBV30 | CAWSVPGGGYTF
TRBD1 | TRBJ2-6 | TRBV27 | CASSLLTGHGANVLTF
TRBD1 | TRBJ2-4 | TRBV7-9 | CASSLGQGGPLAKNIQYF
TRBD1 | TRBJ2-7 | TRBV20-1 | CRGGQGNEQYF
TRBD2 | TRBJ2-2 | TRBV6-5 | CASGRGSGELFF
TRBD1 | TRBJ2-2 | TRBV11-2 | CASSLDQQGALPGELFF
TRBD2 | TRBJ2-3 | TRBV19 | CASSNPPGLAFTDTQYF
NA | TRBJ1-4 | TRBV6-1 | CASKLMGGFNEKLFF
TRBD2 | TRBJ2-7 | TRBV9 | CASSPRLAEKYEQYF
NA | TRBJ2-7 | TRBV12-2 | CASRLGRSSYEQYF
TRBD2 | TRBJ2-2 | TRBV18 | CASSPRLAAEGGELFF
TRBD1 | TRBJ2-7 | TRBV4-1 | CASSRNPGQVNDEQYF
NA | TRBJ2-1 | TRBV5-1 | CASSLGTSSYNEQFF
NA | TRBJ1-1 | TRBV7-9 | CASSLGQFTEAFF
TRBD1 | TRBJ1-5 | TRBV10-3 | CATLSGTENQPQHF
NA | TRBJ2-3 | TRBV15 | CATRAGRNTDTQYF
TRBD1 | TRBJ2-7 | TRBV5-8 | CASSYRDRSYEQYF
TRBD2 | TRBJ2-2 | TRBV29-1 | CSVRTSANTGELFF
NA | TRBJ2-1 | TRBV7-2 | CASSLFNEQFF
TRBD2 | TRBJ2-1 | TRBV5-4 | CASSLGLAGGSAKEQFF
NA | TRBJ2-7 | TRBV27 | CASSFDAVRYEQYF
NA | TRBJ1-1 | TRBV6-5 | CASIARSTAGMEAFF
TRBD2 | TRBJ2-5 | TRBV14 | CASSSSPAGAVKYF
NA | TRBJ2-7 | TRBV7-2 | CASSPFGGHHEQYF
TRBD2 | TRBJ2-3 | TRBV30 | CAWSLAGGTDTQYF
TRBD2 | TRBJ2-5 | TRBV7-2 | CASRRASGSRKTQYF
TRBD1 | TRBJ2-7 | TRBV5-1 | CASSFGDRKRNEQYF
TRBD1 | TRBJ1-5 | TRBV2 | CASSNPPHRGGQPQHF